This TCR beta chain came from a study of beta chain features in type 1 diabetes. Expressed TCRB transcripts were sequenced after all isolated RNA was converted to cDNA. Profiling relied on immunoSEQ multiplex PCR, and the TCRdb table lists in-frame clones only, not all of them. Of about 250,000 clones in the sample, roughly 10% were seen once. Study-wide findings and caveats: Shortening of TCRB CDR3s, moderate but significant, appeared in all four CD4+ subsets of Type 1 diabetes patients. Researchers could not determine here whether HLA type influences TCRB rearrangement.

The germline gives CDR1 MDHEN, CDR2 SYDVKM. This CDR3 is built from 15 residues. Trimming pared 6 bases from V and 0 bases from J, leaving 12 bases between. This clone occurred a few times. Antigen: not known. Averaging around 110 mL, one heparinised blood draw came from each individual donor. This TCR derives from a man aged 30 to 39 with type 1 diabetes. V gene TRBV28 combines with J gene TRBJ1-3; TRBD1 might be the D (6 bases). The specimen was naive CD4+ T cells from blood. The CDR3 loop reads CASSARTVSGNTIYF. DNA of the CDR3: TGTGCCAGCAGCGCGAGGACAGTCTCTGGAAACACCATATATTTT. The full variable domain, its missing parts supplied by reference TRBV28 and TRBJ1-3, is DVKVTQSSRYLVKRTGEKVFLECVQDMDHENMFWYRQDPGLGLRLIYFSYDVKMKEKGDIPEGYSVSREKKERFSLILESASTNQTSMYLCASSARTVSGNTIYFGEGSWLTVV.